This T cell receptor (beta chain) was recorded in a study of blood T cell repertoires in COVID-19. This table comes from immunoSEQ multiplex PCR, and its TCRdb copy is limited to in-frame clones, with some not included. The data show some 83,000 clones, around 84% seen once. V was trimmed by 1 base and J by 1 base, leaving 14 bases between them. Germline CDR1 is LNHDA and CDR2 is SQIVND (reference sequence). The CDR3 consists of 17 residues. This chain connects TRBV19 to TRBJ2-1; D might be TRBD2 (6 bases). The specimen was peripheral blood. This clonotype originated in a man aged 45-65 years with acute or convalescent COVID-19. The CDR3 is CASSIAAGSSSYNEQFF. In nucleotides, the CDR3 is TGTGCCAGTAGTATAGCCGCGGGATCTTCTTCCTACAATGAGCAGTTCTTC.